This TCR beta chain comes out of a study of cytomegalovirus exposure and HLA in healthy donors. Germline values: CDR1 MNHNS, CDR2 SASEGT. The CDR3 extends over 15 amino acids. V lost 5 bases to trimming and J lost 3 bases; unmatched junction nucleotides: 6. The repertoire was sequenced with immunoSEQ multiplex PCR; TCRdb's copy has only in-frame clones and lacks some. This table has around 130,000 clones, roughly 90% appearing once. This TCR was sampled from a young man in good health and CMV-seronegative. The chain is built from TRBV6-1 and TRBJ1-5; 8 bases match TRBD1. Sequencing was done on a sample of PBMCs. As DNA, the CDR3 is TGTGCCAGCAGTCCAAACAGGGGGTACAATCAGCCCCAGCATTTT. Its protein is CASSPNRGYNQPQHF.